This TCR beta chain was retrieved from a study of cytomegalovirus exposure and HLA in healthy donors (TCRdb year 2017). For the study in its entirety: In an earlier analysis of fewer than 750 of the donors, roughly 300 Gb of sequence data and approximately 100 million unique TCR beta sequences from about 190 million T cells were reported. On average, around 240,000 unique TCR beta nucleotide sequences were sequenced per donor among roughly 430 genotyped donors of the cohort, with roughly 18% of those sequences being non-productive. Class I and class II HLA loci were covered by the typing at four-digit resolution. To study patterns of TCR occurrence, a later analysis re-analyzed previously published TCR beta repertoires from under 750 donors and added high-resolution HLA genotyping. The study combined high-throughput TCR immunosequencing, statistical association of individual TCRs with disease status, and machine learning to predict cytomegalovirus infection status. Donor age, sex, ethnicity and CMV serostatus were collected together with the repertoire data. A separate validation cohort of approximately 130 different subjects was used in addition to the 666-subject first cohort. Roughly 5 DR-DQ haplotypes were treated as single units for association and clustering because of strong linkage in the cohort. The number of donors typed differed by locus, with roughly 629-640 for A, B, C, DRB1 and DQB1, 522 for DQA1, some 570 for DPA1, and approximately 470 for DPB1. In an earlier analysis of 500 to 650 of the donors, high-throughput TCR beta sequencing was used to judge whether each TCR beta V gene segment behaved as functional or pseudogenic. Of the roughly 430 genotyped donors, about 80% fell in the genetic ancestry cluster associated with self-reported Caucasian donors. All discovery cohort repertoires had been generated using a single sequencing platform. The study profiled the T cell repertoires of hundreds of subjects by immunosequencing and related them to cytomegalovirus serostatus. An early release covering about 600 HLA-typed donors comprised 250 to 350 gigabases of sequencing data and 65 million to 100 million unique TCR sequences. Genome-wide SNP genotypes for about three fifths of the roughly 670 donors were used in a later genetic analysis, which treated that subset as a discovery cohort. Rather than drawing on any new phenotypic data, the later analysis identified candidate immune exposures from TCR beta sequences and the way those sequences occurred across donors. The aim of the study was to test whether cataloging public T cell receptors could identify signatures of past pathogen exposure.

The receptor library was made with the immunoSEQ multiplex PCR assay. For the multiplex PCR, a mixture combining 60 forward primers for TCR Vbeta segments and 13 reverse primers for TCR Jbeta segments was used. Amplification of the CDR3 region of rearranged TCR beta genes was performed with a multiplex PCR assay on genomic DNA. On the Illumina HiSeq System, the amplified TCR beta libraries were sequenced as 87-base-pair reads. The paper's data handling went like this. A later analysis counted about 80 million unique TCR beta chains across the 700 or so repertoires, and some 11 million of these chains were shared by at least two donors. A nearest-neighbor algorithm error-corrected the raw reads and collapsed the reads into unique sequences, merging closely related sequences to remove PCR and sequencing errors. To assign V, D and J gene segments, CDR3 sequences were aligned to IMGT reference sequences. Each retained sequence needed at least a six-nucleotide match to both a V gene segment and a J gene segment. A rearrangement was called productive if the CDR3 had no stop codons and remained in frame with V and J, and every other rearrangement was called non-productive. CDR3 was defined by IMGT convention, running from the second conserved V-encoded cysteine to the conserved J-encoded phenylalanine. The earlier analysis of roughly 590 of the donors excluded any sequence lacking an unambiguous match to a single V gene segment. An earlier analysis of 500 to 600 of the donors classified V segments as functional when productive rearrangements were above 56.7% and as segregating when the standard deviation between donors was above 5%. To diagnose cytomegalovirus status from the catalog of TCR beta chain sequences, a statistical classification framework was built. V and J gene assignment, in a later analysis, came from comparing TCR nucleotide sequences with IMGT/GENE-DB human TR gene sequences. A later analysis assigned CDR3 sequences and most-parsimonious VDJ recombination scenarios with the TCRdist pipeline. In a later analysis, every TCR beta chain was defined by the combination of its CDR3 amino acid sequence and its V-gene family, and reads without a unique V-gene family were dropped. To address suspected cross-contamination and a sequencing artifact, a later analysis removed 592 highly shared, low-generation-probability nucleotide sequences. In a later analysis, a clonal expansion index was calculated for each public chain from normalized within-repertoire ranks of inferred template counts. In a later analysis, generation probabilities were computed using a VDJ recombination model fitted to out-of-frame rearrangements, and the results were checked against IGoR. A later analysis scored TCR-TCR, TCR-HLA and TCR-CMV co-occurrence with hypergeometric tests, applying a repertoire-size bias correction to TCR pairs. A later analysis estimated false discovery rates by permuting HLA or CMV assignments 20 times. In a later analysis, co-occurring TCRs were grouped using DBSCAN, with TCRdist sequence similarity added in when clustering inside HLA-allele-positive subsets. Co-occurrence clustering excluded repertoires with fewer than 30,000 or more than 120,000 public chains, plus five with anomalous nucleotide sharing. TCRdb provides this immuneACCESS table in a form limited to in-frame rearrangements. Some clones are lacking; in checked studies, under half of them reflect an unresolved V gene, and why the rest are absent is not known. The V and J calls and clone size come from that table; D and trimming were worked out from the DNA. The sample records about 170,000 clones, roughly two thirds of which are singletons. Clones ranked in the top ten supply under 5.5% of the sample.

On the study overall, not on this receptor specifically: In an earlier analysis of about 550 of the donors, most TCR beta V segments were observed in productive rearrangements about 87% or about 30% of the time, broadly matching IMGT annotations. In a later analysis, most CMV-associated TCR beta chains were found to appear HLA-restricted, with HLA associations seemingly driven largely by CMV exposure. According to a later genetic analysis, donors in an Asian-associated ancestry cluster had fewer N-insertions in productive TCRs than the approximately 650-donor mean. A total of fewer than 200 TCR beta chains were listed by the study as associated with cytomegalovirus. Because HLA typing was missing for some donors at each locus, association tests included only the typed subset. In a later analysis, HLA-associated TCR beta chains showed more clonal expansion and lower generation probabilities than non-associated chains that were equally common. The presence/absence analyses assumed that sequencing depth was roughly uniform across donors, and that assumption may not be true. A group of highly shared sequence variants was considered likely to be a technical artifact of the sequencing pipeline. Assigning TCR associations to individual alleles was difficult when HLA alleles, especially DR and DQ, strongly co-occurred. Correlated functional status among segregating V segments might reflect linkage disequilibrium, but an unknown experimental factor could not be ruled out. V-gene and J-gene trimming of TCR beta chains was associated with a missense DCLRE1C variant in a later genetic analysis, and the association was replicated in an independent cohort. Cytomegalovirus status was reported to be diagnosed by the classifier with high specificity and sensitivity in both the original and validation cohorts. A further reported finding was that TCR beta sequences accurately predicted the HLA-A and HLA-B alleles for most subjects in the first cohort. In vitro tests confirmed that a few of the cytomegalovirus-associated TCR beta chains recognize cytomegalovirus antigens. The 87-base-pair reads could not distinguish some IMGT-functional V segments, including TRBV6-2 and TRBV6-3, so those segments were excluded. Most TCR sequences were observed very rarely across donors, whereas some public TCRs were present in many individuals. Some 16 rarely observed V segments, including chromosome 9 orphons, were excluded from the earlier analysis of approximately 600 of the donors because counts were too low. In a later analysis, TCR association rates were found to vary across HLA loci, with the most associated TCRs seen for DRB1 alleles and the fewest for HLA-C alleles. This cohort had only TCR beta chains sequenced, and the lack of alpha or paired-chain data limited which features could be detected. In a later analysis, several top co-occurrence clusters were reported to appear linked to parvovirus B19, influenza, CMV and Epstein-Barr virus. For the cohort, immune exposure information was limited to CMV serostatus. Specific HLA alleles were associated with 15,000 to 20,000 TCR beta sequences at a false discovery rate of 0.05 in a later analysis. It was suggested by the authors that the approach could potentially be generalized to other disease states and immunological phenotypes.

Germline trimming amounts to 5 bases on V and 4 bases on J, with 10 as the count of junction bases outside the gene matches. Per the germline V gene, SGHTA is the CDR1 and FQGNSA is the CDR2. The CDR3 has 17 amino acids, counting the end cysteine and phenylalanine. The kept DNA is CDR3 alone, 51 bases in frame from the first base. This clone turned up a few times. The specificity of this receptor is unknown. Base qualities are not provided; no much larger clone lies one nucleotide away. In total, more than 500 healthy bone marrow donors made up the cohort. At the time of sampling, all cohort members were nominally healthy, though unrecorded immune exposures were likely present. The donor was CMV seropositive and belonged to the group of some 290 seropositive cohort members. Each donor provided a peripheral blood sample, and peripheral blood mononuclear cells were used for TCR beta sequencing. The Qiagen DNeasy Blood Extraction Kit was used to extract genomic DNA from the blood cell samples.

Recombination joined TRBV7-2 with TRBJ2-2, and 10 junctional nucleotides match TRBD2. This TCR was sampled from a woman between 18 and 29 years old in good health and CMV-seropositive. Source material: PBMCs. The CDR3 region: CASSPRSGGAPTGELFF. The DNA is TGTGCCAGCAGCCCCAGGAGCGGGGGGGCCCCCACCGGGGAGCTGTTTTTT.